This T cell receptor (beta chain) appears in the sequencing data of a study of cytomegalovirus exposure and HLA in healthy donors. Use of 60 Vbeta and 13 Jbeta primers characterized the PCR. Sequenced by immunoSEQ multiplex PCR; TCRdb stores in-frame clones only, minus some. The sample comprises approximately 140,000 clones, about three quarters of which are singletons, and over 1% rests with the top ten. Germline lookup yields CDR1 MNHEY and CDR2 SMNVEV (reference sequence). The germline V and J ends were trimmed by 5 bases and 7 bases, with 18 bases remaining between them. The CDR3 loop spans 14 amino acids.

V and J are TRBV27 and TRBJ2-7; D may be TRBD2 (6 bases). This TCR was recovered from a male donor in good health and CMV-seropositive. The sample was PBMCs. CDR3 in amino acids: CASSPWAAAGEQYF. In DNA form, the CDR3 reads TGTGCCAGCAGTCCATGGGCCGCCGCGGGGGAGCAGTACTTC.